The 13 T cell receptor beta chains in this list originate from one sample, sequenced in a study of blood T cell repertoires in COVID-19 (TCRdb year 2020). Receptors were amplified or captured by the immunoSEQ multiplex PCR assay. In TCRdb, the immuneACCESS table is reduced to in-frame sequences with V and J assigned. These tables do not hold every clone; where another copy was compared, an unresolved V gene accounts for under half, and the others remain unexplained. A total of approximately 120,000 clones appear in this sample, approximately 84% of them only once. Approximately 7% of the sample rests with the top ten. Sample: peripheral blood. These receptors were collected from a woman between 45 and 60 years old with acute or convalescent COVID-19.

The chain has TRBV24-1 and TRBJ2-3; TRBD2 agrees at 10 bases. J lost 2 bases, V lost 0 bases, and 4 bases had no gene match. CDR3 length: 17 amino acids. Germline CDR1 KGHDR, CDR2 SFDVKD. CDR3 residues: CATSDLQAGGNTDTQYF. CDR3 sequence (DNA): TGTGCCACCAGTGATTTGCAAGCGGGGGGGAACACAGATACGCAGTATTTT.

The gene calls are TRBV7-2 and TRBJ2-1; D might be TRBD2 (7 bases). The CDR3 is 16 amino acids. Germline values: CDR1 SGHTA, CDR2 FQGNSA. Between the trimmed V and J ends, which lost 5 bases and 2 bases, there was a span of 16 bases. CDR3 in amino acids: CASSRRGGSTYNEQFF. CDR3 nucleotides: TGTGCCAGCAGCCGGCGCGGGGGCTCCACCTACAATGAGCAGTTCTTC. Filled out from reference TRBV7-2 and TRBJ2-1, the complete variable domain reads GAGVSQSPSNKVTEKGKDVELRCDPISGHTALYWYRQSLGQGLEFLIYFQGNSAPDKSGLPSDRFSAERTGGSVSTLTIQRTQQEDSAVYLCASSRRGGSTYNEQFFGPGTRLTVL.

The chain recombines TRBV18 with TRBJ1-1, with a weak D call TRBD1 (6 bases). V gave up 3 bases and J gave up 1 base, with 18 bases separating them. In germline, CDR1 is KGHSH, CDR2 LQKENI. The CDR3 contains 17 residues. CDR3 loop: CASSPLVGAVENTEAFF. CDR3 nucleotides: TGTGCCAGCTCACCGCTCGTGGGGGCAGTTGAGAACACTGAAGCTTTCTTT.

V is TRBV5-6 and J is TRBJ2-3; D ambiguous. CDR1 and CDR2 (germline): SGHDT, YYEEEE. CDR3 length: 14 amino acids. V gave up 2 bases and J gave up 4 bases, with 11 bases separating them. CDR3: CASSFSPQADTQYF. The DNA of the CDR3 is TGTGCCAGCAGCTTTAGTCCTCAGGCAGATACGCAGTATTTT.

The chain recombines TRBV5-1 with TRBJ1-2; 9 bases are a match to TRBD1. From germline, CDR1 is SGHRS and CDR2 YFSETQ. The CDR3 loop spans 15 amino acids. Trimming cost V 9 bases and J 7 bases; bases outside gene matches: 16. In DNA, the CDR3 is TGCGCCACCATAAGAAGAACAGGGGGCGCAGGTGGCTACACCTTC. Residues: CATIRRTGGAGGYTF. The full variable domain, completed using reference TRBV5-1 and TRBJ1-2, is KAGVTQTPRYLIKTRGQQVTLSCSPISGHRSVSWYQQTPGQGLQFLFEYFSETQRNKGNFPGRFSGRQFSNSRSEMNVSTLELGDSALYLCATIRRTGGAGGYTFGSGTRLTVV.

In this sample, this clone turned up a few times. V and J are TRBV28 and TRBJ1-2, with 8 positions matching TRBD1. V was pared by 6 bases and J by 5 bases, with 14 bases of the junction left unmatched. This CDR3 spans 16 amino acids. Germline V gives CDR1 MDHEN, CDR2 SYDVKM. Written as DNA, the CDR3 is TGTGCCAGCAGCCGGGCAGGGGGCGCATCTTTATATGGCTACACCTTC. Residues: CASSRAGGASLYGYTF.

CDR3 nucleotide sequence: TGTGCCAGCAGCCTAAAACGGGACAGCACTAGCACAGATACGCAGTATTTT. Translating gives CASSLKRDSTSTDTQYF. The chain couples TRBV3-1 (or the pseudogene TRBV3-2) to TRBJ2-3; 7 bases align to TRBD1. The germline V gene has CDR1 LGHDT and CDR2 YNNKEL (reference sequence). This CDR3 has 17 residues. After removal of 4 bases from V and 0 bases from J, the junction contained 10 bases not matched to a gene.

This chain's CDR3 is CASSLVLGEQDTEAFF. In DNA form, the CDR3 reads TGTGCCAGCAGCTTAGTGCTTGGGGAGCAGGACACTGAAGCTTTCTTT. This chain uses TRBV7-9 with TRBJ1-1; D is unresolved. This CDR3 region has 16 residues. Trimming pared 1 base from V and 3 bases from J, leaving 15 bases between. Looked up from germline, CDR1 is SEHNR and CDR2 is FQNEAQ (reference sequence). Full variable domain (remainder filled in from reference TRBV7-9 and TRBJ1-1): DTGVSQNPRHKITKRGQNVTFRCDPISEHNRLYWYRQTLGQGPEFLTYFQNEAQLEKSRLLSDRFSAERPKGSFSTLEIQRTEQGDSAMYLCASSLVLGEQDTEAFFGQGTRLTVV.

The rearrangement links TRBV27 to TRBJ2-7, with 8 bases matching TRBD1. The CDR3 runs 14 residues. The junction had 3 bases not matched to a gene; V was cut back by 4 bases and J by 1 base. CDR1 and CDR2 (germline): MNHEY, SMNVEV (reference sequence). Here the CDR3 reads CASSWDRLSYEQYF. For the CDR3, the DNA is TGTGCCAGCAGTTGGGACAGGCTATCCTACGAGCAGTACTTC.

A note on this clone: The junction departs from germline at one end; a sequencing error may be responsible. The chain joins TRBV4-2 to TRBJ2-3; D unresolved. In germline, CDR1 is LGHNA, CDR2 YNFKEQ. The CDR3 is 15 amino acids. This CDR3 is CASSQAPSGTDMQYF. As DNA, the CDR3 is TGTGCCAGCAGCCAAGCTCCATCAGGCACAGATATGCAGTATTTT.

The rearrangement joins TRBV28 to TRBJ2-2; 8 bases are shared with TRBD2. The V gene end was trimmed by 4 bases and the J gene end by 6 bases; junction bases not matched to a gene: 7. CDR1 MDHEN and CDR2 SYDVKM come from the germline V gene. This CDR3 has 15 amino acids. In nucleotides, the CDR3 is TGTGCCAGCAGTTCCCCGGGGGGGCCCTCCGGGGAGCTGTTTTTT. Translating gives CASSSPGGPSGELFF.

The chain joins TRBV5-1 to TRBJ1-1; TRBD1 might be the D (5 bases). Trimming pared 3 bases from V and 11 bases from J, leaving 20 bases between. Germline V gene data show CDR1 as SGHRS and CDR2 as YFSETQ. The CDR3 has 14 residues. CDR3 amino acids: CASSSADRTGGAFF. CDR3 nucleotides: TGCGCCAGCAGCTCGGCGGACCGGACGGGGGGGGCTTTCTTT.

J is TRBJ1-1 and V is TRBV25-1, with TRBD1 as a possible D gene (5 bases). The CDR3 has 11 residues. Germline CDR1 MGHDK, CDR2 SYGVNS. Deletions cut 3 bases from V and 10 bases from J, with 9 bases between. CDR3 nucleotides: TGTGCCAGCAGTGACAGGGCGCTAGCTTTCTTT. It encodes CASSDRALAFF.